Listed below are T cell receptor beta chains from one sample, sequenced in a study of siplizumab effects on memory and regulatory T cells. Their specific antigens are unknown. Sequencing was performed with immunoSEQ multiplex PCR; in TCRdb, only in-frame clones are kept and a portion is missing. The table has 20,000 or so clones, roughly 40% seen once. What was sequenced was CFSE-low (dividing) CD4+ T cells sorted from an allogeneic mixed lymphocyte reaction. The receptors were sampled from a human donor in good health; the cells came from an allogeneic mixed lymphocyte reaction. Some clones in this sample may be carry-over from other donors' samples. The CDR3 runs from the conserved cysteine through the conserved F or W. The order of the fields is D gene, J gene, clone size, CDR3 length, V gene, CDR3 protein, CDR3 DNA. The D gene is left open where the match is weak. Clone size is stated in some rows and not others, as once, few, many or a class when expanded.

- | TRBJ2-3 | few | 13 | TRBV5-1 | CASREIGTDTQYF | TGCGCCAGCAGGGAGATAGGCACAGATACGCAGTATTTT
- | TRBJ1-1 | - | 13 | TRBV7-2 | CASSLLWNTEAFF | TGTGCCAGCAGCCTACTTTGGAACACTGAAGCTTTCTTT
- | TRBJ2-5 | - | 13 | TRBV7-9 | CASSLVSGETQYF | TGTGCCAGCAGCTTAGTTTCGGGAGAGACCCAGTACTTC
- | TRBJ2-7 | - | 13 | TRBV10-3 | CAISVLQRGEQYF | TGTGCCATCAGTGTACTTCAGAGGGGAGAGCAGTACTTC
- | TRBJ2-7 | - | 10 | TRBV5-8 | CASSFLEQYF | TGTGCCAGCAGCTTTCTCGAGCAGTACTTC
- | TRBJ1-1 | few | 14 | TRBV9 | CASSKTHLNTEAFF | TGTGCCAGCAGCAAGACACATTTGAACACTGAAGCTTTCTTT
- | TRBJ2-7 | once | 14 | TRBV6-6 | CASSYSSVSDEQYF | TGTGCCAGCAGTTACTCGTCAGTATCGGACGAGCAGTACTTC
- | TRBJ1-5 | - | 14 | TRBV19 | CASSISGTNQPQHF | TGTGCCAGTAGTATATCAGGAACCAATCAGCCCCAGCATTTT
- | TRBJ2-1 | few | 16 | TRBV6-5 | CASSYTRGVGHNEQFF | TGTGCCAGCAGTTACACCCGCGGGGTTGGCCACAATGAGCAGTTCTTC
- | TRBJ2-3 | few | 13 | TRBV5-4 | CASSLAAFSRRYF | TGTGCCAGCAGCTTGGCCGCCTTCTCTAGACGGTATTTT
- | TRBJ1-6 | medium-sized | 16 | TRBV5-1 | CASSLFGLVNNSPLHF | TGCGCCAGCAGCTTGTTTGGTCTAGTAAACAATTCACCCCTCCACTTT
- | TRBJ2-5 | few | 13 | TRBV6-5 | CASSLGVWETQYF | TGTGCCAGCAGTTTGGGCGTTTGGGAGACCCAGTACTTC
- | TRBJ1-6 | few | 13 | TRBV27 | CASSLLTNSPLHF | TGTGCCAGCAGTTTGTTAACAAATTCACCCCTCCACTTT